This T cell receptor beta chain emerged from a study of T-cell reconstitution after alpha-beta-depleted transplantation in children. This CDR3 region has 14 residues. Germline lookup yields CDR1 SNHLY and CDR2 FYNNEI. J gave up 5 bases and V 6 bases, and 4 bases lay outside the gene matches. Preparation of the TCRbeta library used unique molecular identifiers. MiXCR, run by TCRdb on the PCR reads, gives a single entry per CDR3 protein. The table has about 230,000 distinct CDR3 sequences, more than 7.5% seen once. The receptor comes from a human donor who donated a stem cell graft to a child with SCID. The sample in question was PBMCs from the stem cell graft donor, obtained from the stem cell graft. The chain combines TRBV2 with TRBJ1-5; TRBD1 aligns across 10 bases. Written as DNA, the CDR3 is TGTGCCAGCAGAAAGGACAGGGGGTATCAGCCCCAGCATTTT. Its translation: CASRKDRGYQPQHF. Supplemented by reference TRBV2 and TRBJ1-5, the full variable domain reads EPEVTQTPSHQVTQMGQEVILRCVPISNHLYFYWYRQILGQKVEFLVSFYNNEISEKSEIFDDQFSVERPDGSNFTLKIRSTKLEDSAMYFCASRKDRGYQPQHFGDGTRLSIL.